This T cell receptor (beta chain) was identified in a study of CD8 T cells in ankylosing spondylitis. Comments on this clonotype: Antigen: not known.

Study results and caveats: The study looked at matched synovial fluid samples from ankylosing spondylitis patients. Disease-linked clones were reported to be significantly enriched there.

CDR1 and CDR2 from the germline V gene are MNHEY and SVGAGI. The CDR3 is 14 amino acids. V lost 4 bases and J 0 bases, leaving 7 bases between the germline ends. Making use of molecular barcodes, quantitative 5'-RACE generated TCR beta libraries. MiXCR, applied by TCRdb to the 5' RACE reads, yields one record per CDR3 protein. The sample has more than 300,000 distinct CDR3 sequences; about 9.9% are singletons. Material: blood, either unsorted or a sorted T cell fraction (not recorded which). This rearrangement joins TRBV6-5 to TRBJ1-3; D is unclear. The sequence was collected from a female donor with ankylosing spondylitis or in good health (not recorded which). CDR3 DNA: TGTGCCAGCAGTTCCCGGGACTCTGGAAACACCATATATTTT. It translates to CASSSRDSGNTIYF.